This TCR beta chain was observed in a study of blood T cell repertoires in COVID-19. Turning to the study itself: Sources were T cells, B-cell-depleted T cells, or PBMCs; the material itself was cDNA or gDNA.

V was shortened by 5 bases and J by 5 bases, with 14 bases between the two germline ends. Germline CDR1 reads KGHDR; CDR2 reads SFDVKD. This CDR3 has 14 amino acids. The assay was immunoSEQ multiplex PCR, and TCRdb's table has in-frame clones only and misses some. The data hold over 130,000 clones, with 80% to 85% observed a single time. This sequence joins TRBV24-1 and TRBJ2-5, with D possibly matching TRBD2 (6 bases). The sample comprised peripheral blood. This clonotype was sampled from a man aged 25-45 years with COVID-19, enrolled during active disease. CDR3 in DNA: TGTGCCACCAGTGGTGGAGGGGCGGGGGAGACCCAGTACTTC. Its translation is CATSGGGAGETQYF.